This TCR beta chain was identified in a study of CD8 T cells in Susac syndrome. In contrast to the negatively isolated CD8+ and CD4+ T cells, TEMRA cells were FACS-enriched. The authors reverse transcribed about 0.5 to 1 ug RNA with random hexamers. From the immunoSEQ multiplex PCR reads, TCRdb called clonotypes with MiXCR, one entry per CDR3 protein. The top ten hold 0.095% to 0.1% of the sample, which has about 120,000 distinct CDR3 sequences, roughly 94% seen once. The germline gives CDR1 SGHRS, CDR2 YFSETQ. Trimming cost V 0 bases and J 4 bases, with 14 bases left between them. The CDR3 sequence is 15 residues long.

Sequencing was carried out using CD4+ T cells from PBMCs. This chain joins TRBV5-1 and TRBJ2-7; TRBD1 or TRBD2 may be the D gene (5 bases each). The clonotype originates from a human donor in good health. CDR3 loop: CASSLGGLGAYEQYF. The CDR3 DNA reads TGCGCCAGCAGCTTGGGAGGACTTGGGGCATACGAGCAGTACTTC.